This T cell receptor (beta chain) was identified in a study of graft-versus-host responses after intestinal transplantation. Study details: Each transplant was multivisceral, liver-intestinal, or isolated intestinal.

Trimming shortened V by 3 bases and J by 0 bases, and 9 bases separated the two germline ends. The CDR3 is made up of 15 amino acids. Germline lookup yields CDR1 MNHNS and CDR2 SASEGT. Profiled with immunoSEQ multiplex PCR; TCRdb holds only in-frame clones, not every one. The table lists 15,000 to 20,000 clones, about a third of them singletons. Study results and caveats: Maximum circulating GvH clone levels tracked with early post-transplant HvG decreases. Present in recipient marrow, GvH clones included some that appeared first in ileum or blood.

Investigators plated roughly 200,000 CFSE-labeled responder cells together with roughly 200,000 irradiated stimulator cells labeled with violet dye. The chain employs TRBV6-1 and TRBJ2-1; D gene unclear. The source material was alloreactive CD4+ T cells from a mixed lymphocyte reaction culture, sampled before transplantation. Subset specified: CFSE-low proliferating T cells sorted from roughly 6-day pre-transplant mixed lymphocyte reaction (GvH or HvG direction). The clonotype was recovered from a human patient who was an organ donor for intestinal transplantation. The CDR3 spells CASSDSTGSYNEQFF. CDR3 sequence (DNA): TGTGCCAGCAGTGACAGTACCGGCTCCTACAATGAGCAGTTCTTC.